This TCR beta chain was captured by sequencing in a study of CD8+ T cells in alopecia areata. Study observations and caveats: Higher clonality and more expanded CD8+ clones appeared in lesional than normal scalp.

Comments on this clone: The antigen is not known.

Following RNA extraction, reverse transcription yielded cDNA that acted as the sequencing template. Clones were sequenced by immunoSEQ multiplex PCR, and TCRdb holds only the in-frame ones, with some missing. The sample has 200,000 or so clones; less than 50% are singletons. Between the trimmed V and J ends, which lost 1 base and 3 bases, there was a span of 13 bases. Per the germline V gene, CDR1 is SEHNR and CDR2 is FQNEAQ (reference sequence). There are 16 residues in the CDR3. Regarding treatment: oral pan-JAK inhibitor, 5-10 mg twice daily. From alopecia areata patients, lesional scalp punch biopsies and peripheral blood were collected.

The source was CD4+ T cells sorted from blood, collected at roughly week 38, from a patient treated with tofacitinib. V is TRBV7-9 and J is TRBJ2-1; D might be TRBD1 (6 bases). This receptor was obtained from a human donor with alopecia areata. In DNA form, the CDR3 reads TGTGCCAGCAGCTTAGGTGGGCAGGGGTTCTACAATGAGCAGTTCTTC. Translated, it gives CASSLGGQGFYNEQFF.